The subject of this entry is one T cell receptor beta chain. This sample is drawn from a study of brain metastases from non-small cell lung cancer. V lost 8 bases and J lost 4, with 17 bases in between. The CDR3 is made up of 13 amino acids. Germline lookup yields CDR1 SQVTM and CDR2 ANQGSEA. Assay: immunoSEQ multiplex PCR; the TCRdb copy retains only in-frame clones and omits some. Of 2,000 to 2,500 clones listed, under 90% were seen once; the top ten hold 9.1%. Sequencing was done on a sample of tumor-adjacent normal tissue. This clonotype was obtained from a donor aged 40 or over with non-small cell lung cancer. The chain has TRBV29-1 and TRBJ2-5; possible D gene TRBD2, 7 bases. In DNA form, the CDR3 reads TGCAGCCCGACTAGGGGGGGTGGAGAGACCCAGTACTTC. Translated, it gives CSPTRGGGETQYF.